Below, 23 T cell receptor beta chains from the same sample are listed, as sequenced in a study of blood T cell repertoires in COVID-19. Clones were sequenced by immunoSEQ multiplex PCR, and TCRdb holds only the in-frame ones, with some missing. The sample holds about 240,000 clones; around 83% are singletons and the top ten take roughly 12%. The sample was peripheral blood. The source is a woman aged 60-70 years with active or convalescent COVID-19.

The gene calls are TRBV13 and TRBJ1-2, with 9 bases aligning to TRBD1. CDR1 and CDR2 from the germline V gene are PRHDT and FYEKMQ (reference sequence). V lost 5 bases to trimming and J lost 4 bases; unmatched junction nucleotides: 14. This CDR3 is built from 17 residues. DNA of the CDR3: TGTGCCAGCAGCCCAGGGACAGGGTGGGAGGGTAGCTATGGCTACACCTTC. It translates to CASSPGTGWEGSYGYTF. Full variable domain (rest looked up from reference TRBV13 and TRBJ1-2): AAGVIQSPRHLIKEKRETATLKCYPIPRHDTVYWYQQGPGQDPQFLISFYEKMQSDKGSIPDRFSAQQFSDYHSELNMSSLELGDSALYFCASSPGTGWEGSYGYTFGSGTRLTVV.

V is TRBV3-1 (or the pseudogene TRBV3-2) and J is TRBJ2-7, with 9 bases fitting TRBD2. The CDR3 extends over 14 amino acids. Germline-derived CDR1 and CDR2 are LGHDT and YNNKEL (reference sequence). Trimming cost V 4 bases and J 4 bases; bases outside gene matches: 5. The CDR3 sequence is CASSLASGVYEQYF. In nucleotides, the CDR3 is TGTGCCAGCAGCCTGGCTAGCGGGGTATACGAGCAGTACTTC.

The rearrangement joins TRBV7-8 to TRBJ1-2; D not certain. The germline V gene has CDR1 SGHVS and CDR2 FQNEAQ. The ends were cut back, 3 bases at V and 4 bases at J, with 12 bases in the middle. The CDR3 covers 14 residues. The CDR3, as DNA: TGTGCCAGCAGCTTTAAGAGGGAGGGCTATGGCTACACCTTC. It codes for CASSFKREGYGYTF.

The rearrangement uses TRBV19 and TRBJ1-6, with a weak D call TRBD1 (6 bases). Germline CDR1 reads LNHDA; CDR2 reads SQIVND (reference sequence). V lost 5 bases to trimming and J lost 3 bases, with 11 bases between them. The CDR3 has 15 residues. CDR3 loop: CASSSGVNYNSPLHF. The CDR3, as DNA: TGTGCCAGTAGTTCAGGGGTTAACTATAATTCACCCCTCCACTTT.

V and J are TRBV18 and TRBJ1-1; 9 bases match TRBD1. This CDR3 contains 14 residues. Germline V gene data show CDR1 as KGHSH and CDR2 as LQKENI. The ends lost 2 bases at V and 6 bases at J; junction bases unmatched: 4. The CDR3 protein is CASSPGQGFSEAFF. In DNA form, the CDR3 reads TGTGCCAGCTCACCAGGACAGGGGTTCTCTGAAGCTTTCTTT.

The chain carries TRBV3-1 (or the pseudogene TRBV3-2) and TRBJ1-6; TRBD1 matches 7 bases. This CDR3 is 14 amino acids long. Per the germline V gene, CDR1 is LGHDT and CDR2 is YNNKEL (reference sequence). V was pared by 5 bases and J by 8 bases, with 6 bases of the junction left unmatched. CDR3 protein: CASSFGQVDSPLHF. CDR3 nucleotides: TGTGCCAGCAGCTTTGGACAGGTAGATTCACCCCTCCACTTT.

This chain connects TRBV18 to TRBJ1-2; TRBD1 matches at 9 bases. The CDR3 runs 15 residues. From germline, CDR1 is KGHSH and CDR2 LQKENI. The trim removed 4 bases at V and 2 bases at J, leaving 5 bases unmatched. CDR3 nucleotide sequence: TGTGCCAGCTCACTGAGAGACAGGGGGAACTATGGCTACACCTTC. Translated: CASSLRDRGNYGYTF.

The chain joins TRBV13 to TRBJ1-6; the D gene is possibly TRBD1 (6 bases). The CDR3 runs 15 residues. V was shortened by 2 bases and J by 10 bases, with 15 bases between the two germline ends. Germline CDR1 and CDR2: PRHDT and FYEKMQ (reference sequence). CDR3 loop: CASSLFGRGISPLHF. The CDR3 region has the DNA TGTGCCAGCAGCTTATTTGGCAGGGGTATCTCACCCCTCCACTTT.

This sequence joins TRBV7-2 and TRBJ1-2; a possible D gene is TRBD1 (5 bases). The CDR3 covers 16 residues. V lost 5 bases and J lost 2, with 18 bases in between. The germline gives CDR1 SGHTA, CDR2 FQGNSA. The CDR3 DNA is TGTGCCAGCAGCCCACTTAGCCGGGGGGTGAACTATGGCTACACCTTC. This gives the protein CASSPLSRGVNYGYTF.

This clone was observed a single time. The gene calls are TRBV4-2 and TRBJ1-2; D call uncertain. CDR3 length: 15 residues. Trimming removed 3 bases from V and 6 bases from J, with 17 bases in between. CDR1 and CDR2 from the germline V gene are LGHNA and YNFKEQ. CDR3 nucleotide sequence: TGTGCCAGCAGCCAGGCGAACGGGGAGGATGATGGCTACACCTTC. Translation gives CASSQANGEDDGYTF.

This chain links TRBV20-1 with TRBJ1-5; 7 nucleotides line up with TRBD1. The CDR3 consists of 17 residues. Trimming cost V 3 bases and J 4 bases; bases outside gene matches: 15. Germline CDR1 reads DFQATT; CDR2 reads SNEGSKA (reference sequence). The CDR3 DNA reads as TGCAGTGCTAGTTTGACGAACAGGGGCGGAATTAATCAGCCCCAGCATTTT. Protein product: CSASLTNRGGINQPQHF.

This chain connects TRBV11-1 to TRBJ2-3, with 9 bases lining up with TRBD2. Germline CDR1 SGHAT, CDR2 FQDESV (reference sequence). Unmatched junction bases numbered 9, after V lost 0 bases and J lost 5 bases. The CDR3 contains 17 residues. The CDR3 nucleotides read TGTGCCAGCAGCTTAGCAACTAGCGGGTCAAGAGTAGATACGCAGTATTTT. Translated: CASSLATSGSRVDTQYF.

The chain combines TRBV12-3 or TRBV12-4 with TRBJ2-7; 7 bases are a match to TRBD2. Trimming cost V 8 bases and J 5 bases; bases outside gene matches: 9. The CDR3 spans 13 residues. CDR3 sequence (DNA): TGTGCCAGCCGGGCGGCAGGGACTAACGAGCAGTACTTC. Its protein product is CASRAAGTNEQYF.

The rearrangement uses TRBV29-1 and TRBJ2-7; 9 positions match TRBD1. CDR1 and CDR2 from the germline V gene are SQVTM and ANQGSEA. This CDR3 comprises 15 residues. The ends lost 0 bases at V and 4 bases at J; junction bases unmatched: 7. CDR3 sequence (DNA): TGCAGCGTTGAAGATTACAGGGGGCGCAGGTACGAGCAGTACTTC. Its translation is CSVEDYRGRRYEQYF.

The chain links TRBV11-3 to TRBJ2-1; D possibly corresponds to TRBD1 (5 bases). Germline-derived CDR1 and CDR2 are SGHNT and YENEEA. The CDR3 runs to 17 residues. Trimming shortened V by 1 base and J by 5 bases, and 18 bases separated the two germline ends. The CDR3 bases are TGTGCCAGCAGCTTAGGGGGCGGCAGGGTAGTAAACAATGAGCAGTTCTTC. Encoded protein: CASSLGGGRVVNNEQFF.

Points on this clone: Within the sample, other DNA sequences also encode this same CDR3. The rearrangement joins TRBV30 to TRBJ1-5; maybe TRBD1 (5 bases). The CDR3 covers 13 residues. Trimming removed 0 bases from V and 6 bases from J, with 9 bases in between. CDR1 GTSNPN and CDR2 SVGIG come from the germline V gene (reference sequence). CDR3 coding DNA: TGTGCCTGGAGTGTCCAGGGCGGTCAGCCCCAGCATTTT. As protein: CAWSVQGGQPQHF.

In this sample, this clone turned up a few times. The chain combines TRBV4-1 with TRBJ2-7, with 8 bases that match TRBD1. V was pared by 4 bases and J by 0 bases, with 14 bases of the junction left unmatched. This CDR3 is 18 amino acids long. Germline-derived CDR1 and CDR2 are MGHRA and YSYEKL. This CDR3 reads CASSLVIRGPFSSYEQYF. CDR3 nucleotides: TGCGCCAGCAGCCTCGTTATCAGGGGGCCCTTTAGCTCCTACGAGCAGTACTTC.

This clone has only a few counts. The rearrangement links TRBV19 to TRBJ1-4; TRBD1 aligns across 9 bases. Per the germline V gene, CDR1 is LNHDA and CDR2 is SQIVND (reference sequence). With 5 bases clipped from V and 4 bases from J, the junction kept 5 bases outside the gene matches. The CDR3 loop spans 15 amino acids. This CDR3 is CASSYRGPGNEKLFF. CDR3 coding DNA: TGTGCCAGTAGTTACAGGGGGCCCGGTAATGAAAAACTGTTTTTT.

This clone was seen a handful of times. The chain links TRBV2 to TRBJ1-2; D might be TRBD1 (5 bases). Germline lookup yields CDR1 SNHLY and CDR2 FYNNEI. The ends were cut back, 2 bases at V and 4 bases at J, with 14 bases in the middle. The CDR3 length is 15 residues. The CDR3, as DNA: TGTGCCAGCAGTGAATGGGGGGTAGGTGGCTATGGCTACACCTTC. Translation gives CASSEWGVGGYGYTF. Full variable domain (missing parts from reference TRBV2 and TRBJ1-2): EPEVTQTPSHQVTQMGQEVILRCVPISNHLYFYWYRQILGQKVEFLVSFYNNEISEKSEIFDDQFSVERPDGSNFTLKIRSTKLEDSAMYFCASSEWGVGGYGYTFGSGTRLTVV.

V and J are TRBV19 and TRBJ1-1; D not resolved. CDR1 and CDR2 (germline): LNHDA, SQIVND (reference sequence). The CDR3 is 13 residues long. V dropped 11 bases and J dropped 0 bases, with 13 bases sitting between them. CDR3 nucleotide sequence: TGTGCCTCCCGGGGAAGAATGAACACTGAAGCTTTCTTT. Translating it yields CASRGRMNTEAFF. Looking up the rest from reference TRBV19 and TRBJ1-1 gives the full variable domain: DGGITQSPKYLFRKEGQNVTLSCEQNLNHDAMYWYRQDPGQGLRLIYYSQIVNDFQKGDIAEGYSVSREKKESFPLTVTSAQKNPTAFYLCASRGRMNTEAFFGQGTRLTVV.

CDR3 loop: CASSLDASGVYEQYF. DNA of the CDR3: TGCGCCAGCAGCTTGGACGCTAGCGGGGTCTACGAGCAGTACTTC. This chain connects TRBV5-1 to TRBJ2-7; 9 bases agree with TRBD2. V was pared by 0 bases and J by 3 bases, with 4 bases of the junction left unmatched. The CDR3 sequence is 15 residues long. CDR1 and CDR2 from the germline V gene are SGHRS and YFSETQ.

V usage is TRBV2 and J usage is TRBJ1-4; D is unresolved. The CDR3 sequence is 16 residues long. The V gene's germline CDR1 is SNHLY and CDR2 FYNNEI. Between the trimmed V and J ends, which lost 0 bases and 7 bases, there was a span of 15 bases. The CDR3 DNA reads TGTGCCAGCAGTGAAGCGCGGAGGCCCCGGGCTGAAAAACTGTTTTTT. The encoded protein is CASSEARRPRAEKLFF.

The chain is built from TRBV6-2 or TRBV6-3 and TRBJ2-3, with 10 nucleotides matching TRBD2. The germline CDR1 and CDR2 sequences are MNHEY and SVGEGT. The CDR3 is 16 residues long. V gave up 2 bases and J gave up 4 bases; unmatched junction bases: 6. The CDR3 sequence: CASSYTERGGPDTQYF. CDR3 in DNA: TGTGCCAGCAGTTACACCGAGCGGGGGGGCCCAGATACGCAGTATTTT.